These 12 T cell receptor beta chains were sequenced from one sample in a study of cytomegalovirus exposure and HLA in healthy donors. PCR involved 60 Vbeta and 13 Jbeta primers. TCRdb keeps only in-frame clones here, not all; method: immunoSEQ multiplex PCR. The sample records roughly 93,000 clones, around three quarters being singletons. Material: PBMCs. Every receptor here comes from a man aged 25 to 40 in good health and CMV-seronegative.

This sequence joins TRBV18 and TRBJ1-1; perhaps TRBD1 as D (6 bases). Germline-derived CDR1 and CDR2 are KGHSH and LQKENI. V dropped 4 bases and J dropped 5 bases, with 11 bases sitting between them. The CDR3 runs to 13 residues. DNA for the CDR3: TGTGCCAGCTCACTTAACAGGGAGACTGAAGCTTTCTTT. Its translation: CASSLNRETEAFF.

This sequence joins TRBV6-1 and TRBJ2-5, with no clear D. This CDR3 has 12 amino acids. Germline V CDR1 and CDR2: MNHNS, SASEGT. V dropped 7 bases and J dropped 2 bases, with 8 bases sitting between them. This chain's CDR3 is CASIELQETQYF. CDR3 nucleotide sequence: TGTGCCAGCATCGAGTTACAAGAGACCCAGTACTTC.

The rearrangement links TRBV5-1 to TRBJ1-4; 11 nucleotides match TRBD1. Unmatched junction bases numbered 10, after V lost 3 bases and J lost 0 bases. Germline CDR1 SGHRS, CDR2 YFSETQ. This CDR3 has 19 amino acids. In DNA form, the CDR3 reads TGCGCCAGCAGCTCAAGACAGCGGACAGGGGGCGCAACTAATGAAAAACTGTTTTTT. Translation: CASSSRQRTGGATNEKLFF.

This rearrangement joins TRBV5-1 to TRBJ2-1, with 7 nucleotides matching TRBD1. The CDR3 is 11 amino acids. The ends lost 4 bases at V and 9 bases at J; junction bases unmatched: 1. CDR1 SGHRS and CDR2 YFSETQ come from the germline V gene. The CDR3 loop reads CASSPGGEQFF. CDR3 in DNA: TGCGCCAGCAGCCCAGGGGGTGAGCAGTTCTTC.

The CDR3 reads CASSEGQEGKAFF. The CDR3 DNA is TGTGCCAGCAGTGAAGGTCAGGAGGGGAAAGCTTTCTTT. The chain links TRBV6-4 to TRBJ1-1; perhaps TRBD1 as D (5 bases). V was clipped by 3 bases and J by 9 bases, with 14 bases between them. The CDR3 has 13 residues. The germline CDR1 and CDR2 sequences are MRHNA and SNTAGT.

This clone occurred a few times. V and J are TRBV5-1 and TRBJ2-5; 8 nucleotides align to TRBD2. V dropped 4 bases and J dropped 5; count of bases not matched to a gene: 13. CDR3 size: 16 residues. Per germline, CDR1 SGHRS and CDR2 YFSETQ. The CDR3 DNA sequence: TGCGCCAGCAGCCCTCAGTGGGCGGGGGGTGGCGAGACCCAGTACTTC. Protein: CASSPQWAGGGETQYF.

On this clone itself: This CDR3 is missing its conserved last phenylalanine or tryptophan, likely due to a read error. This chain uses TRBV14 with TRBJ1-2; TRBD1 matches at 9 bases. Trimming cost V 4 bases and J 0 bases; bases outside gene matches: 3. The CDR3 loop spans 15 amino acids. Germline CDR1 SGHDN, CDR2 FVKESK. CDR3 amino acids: CASSLGTGTNYGYTL. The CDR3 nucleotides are TGTGCCAGCAGCCTGGGGACAGGGACTAACTATGGCTACACCCTC.

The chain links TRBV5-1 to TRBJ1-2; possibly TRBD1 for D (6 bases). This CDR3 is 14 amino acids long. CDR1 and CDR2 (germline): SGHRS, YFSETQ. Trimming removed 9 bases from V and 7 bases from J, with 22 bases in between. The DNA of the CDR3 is TGCGCCACAAACCCCGGGGGGGCCTGGAGTGGCTACACCTTC. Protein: CATNPGGAWSGYTF.

CDR3 protein: CASSLVVHTDTQYF. The CDR3, as DNA: TGCGCCAGCAGCCTAGTAGTCCACACAGATACGCAGTATTTT. V gene TRBV4-1 combines with J gene TRBJ2-3; D not resolved. This CDR3 contains 14 residues. The germline CDR1 and CDR2 sequences are MGHRA and YSYEKL. The V and J ends lost 4 bases and 2 bases respectively, with 10 bases between them.

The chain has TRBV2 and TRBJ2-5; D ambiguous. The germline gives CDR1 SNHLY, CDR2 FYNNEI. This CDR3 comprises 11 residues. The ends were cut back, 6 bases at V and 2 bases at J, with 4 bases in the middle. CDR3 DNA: TGTGCCAGCAGACAGCAAGAGACCCAGTACTTC. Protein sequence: CASRQQETQYF.

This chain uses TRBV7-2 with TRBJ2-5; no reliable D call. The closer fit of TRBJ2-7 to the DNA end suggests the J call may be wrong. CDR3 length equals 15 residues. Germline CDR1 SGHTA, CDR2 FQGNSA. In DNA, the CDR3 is TGTGCCAGCAGCGTAAACTACGCCCTCTCCTACGAGCAGTACTTC. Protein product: CASSVNYALSYEQYF.

The CDR3 here is CASSLTSGVNIQYF. CDR3 bases: TGCGCCAGCAGCTTGACTAGCGGAGTAAACATTCAGTACTTC. The chain couples TRBV5-1 to TRBJ2-4, with 8 bases identical to TRBD2. The CDR3 is 14 residues long. V was pared by 1 base and J by 6 bases, with 3 bases of the junction left unmatched. Germline loops: CDR1 SGHRS, CDR2 YFSETQ.